These T cell receptor beta chains were read from a single sample in a study of cytomegalovirus exposure and HLA in healthy donors. Sequenced by immunoSEQ multiplex PCR; TCRdb stores in-frame clones only, minus some. The table shows around 180,000 clones, with 77% occurring only once. Sequencing was carried out using PBMCs. The receptors were sampled from a woman in her twenties or thirties in good health and CMV-seropositive. CDR3s include the opening cysteine and the closing phenylalanine or tryptophan. A D gene is named only where the DNA matches it firmly. The size entry is marked missing in some rows and otherwise reads once, few, many or a size class.

>TRBV7-9|TRBD2|TRBJ2-1|16|NA
CASSARSGKTLDEQFF
TGTGCCAGCAGCGCTCGGAGCGGGAAGACATTGGATGAGCAGTTCTTC
>TRBV18|NA|TRBJ2-7|17|NA
CASSGSLGGTGGYEQYF
TGTGCCAGCTCGGGGAGCCTCGGGGGTACTGGGGGATACGAGCAGTACTTC
>TRBV27|TRBD2|TRBJ2-4|18|NA
CASSLSGRGFLAKNIQYF
TGTGCCAGCAGTTTGAGCGGGAGGGGGTTCTTAGCCAAAAACATTCAGTACTTC
>TRBV25-1|TRBD1|TRBJ1-1|13|few
CASSVDRVTEAFF
TGTGCCAGCAGTGTGGACAGGGTCACTGAAGCTTTCTTT
>TRBV7-3|NA|TRBJ1-1|14|NA
CASSLIGEGTEAFF
TGTGCCAGCAGCTTAATCGGGGAAGGCACTGAAGCTTTCTTT
>TRBV2|TRBD2|TRBJ2-1|13|NA
CASSEAALGGWFF
TGTGCCAGCAGTGAAGCGGCGCTGGGGGGGTGGTTCTTC
>TRBV6-1|NA|TRBJ1-2|14|once
CASSEGRGGYGYTF
TGTGCCAGCAGTGAAGGGAGGGGTGGGTATGGCTACACCTTC
>TRBV4-1|TRBD1|TRBJ1-5|17|NA
CASSPGLVDRVNQPQHF
TGCGCCAGCAGCCCGGGTCTGGTTGACAGGGTAAATCAGCCCCAGCATTTT
>TRBV30|TRBD2|TRBJ2-1|14|few
CAWSWTSSYNEQFF
TGTGCCTGGAGTTGGACTAGCTCCTACAATGAGCAGTTCTTC
>TRBV5-1|NA|TRBJ1-3|15|NA
CASSSDTTSGNTIYF
TGCGCCAGCAGCTCTGACACGACATCTGGAAACACCATATATTTT
>TRBV28|NA|TRBJ2-7|14|NA
CASSTYSVSYEQYF
TGTGCCAGCAGTACTTACAGTGTGTCCTACGAGCAGTACTTC
>TRBV5-1|TRBD2|TRBJ2-2|14|few
CASSPAGDTGELFF
TGCGCCAGCAGCCCAGCGGGGGACACCGGGGAGCTGTTTTTT
>TRBV11-2|NA|TRBJ1-1|14|NA
CASSLGGGVQEAFF
TGTGCCAGCAGCTTAGGGGGGGGAGTCCAGGAAGCTTTCTTT
>TRBV2|NA|TRBJ1-5|14|NA
CASMSEYFNQPQHF
TGTGCCAGCATGTCGGAGTACTTCAATCAGCCCCAGCATTTT
>TRBV7-2|NA|TRBJ2-7|14|NA
CASSPQGFINEQYF
TGTGCCAGCAGCCCGCAGGGATTTATAAACGAGCAGTACTTC
>TRBV2|NA|TRBJ2-7|11|NA
CASYYGVEQYF
TGTGCCAGCTATTACGGGGTCGAGCAGTACTTC
>TRBV4-1|NA|TRBJ2-3|15|few
CASSQPRNPTDTQYF
TGCGCCAGCAGCCAACCCAGAAATCCCACAGATACGCAGTATTTT
>TRBV11-3|TRBD1|TRBJ1-1|16|few
CASSHRGPRFGTEAFF
TGTGCCAGCAGCCACAGGGGGCCTAGATTTGGCACTGAAGCTTTCTTT
>TRBV5-4|TRBD1|TRBJ1-4|14|NA
CASSSDRGSEKLFF
TGTGCCAGCAGCTCTGACAGGGGAAGTGAAAAACTGTTTTTT
>TRBV4-2|NA|TRBJ2-7|16|NA
CASSQDDSRPSDEQYF
TGTGCCAGCAGCCAAGATGATTCTAGGCCCTCCGACGAGCAGTACTTC
>TRBV6-1|NA|TRBJ2-7|12|NA
CASSGVTYEQYF
TGTGCCAGCAGTGGCGTCACCTACGAGCAGTACTTC
>TRBV4-2|NA|TRBJ1-4|15|NA
CASSQEGTLGEKLFF
TGTGCCAGCAGCCAAGAGGGGACTCTGGGTGAAAAACTGTTTTTT
>TRBV5-1|NA|TRBJ2-1|15|NA
CASSSGDSSYNEQFF
TGCGCCAGCAGCTCCGGGGATAGCTCCTACAATGAGCAGTTCTTC
>TRBV13|NA|TRBJ2-3|16|NA
CASREWAGRGTDTQYF
TGTGCCAGCAGAGAATGGGCGGGAAGGGGCACAGATACGCAGTATTTT
>TRBV5-1|TRBD2|TRBJ2-1|14|NA
CASSKREGPNEQFF
TGCGCCAGCTCAAAGCGGGAGGGCCCCAATGAGCAGTTCTTC
>TRBV9|TRBD1|TRBJ2-2|14|NA
CASRTGRGTGELFF
TGTGCCAGCCGGACAGGTCGGGGCACCGGGGAGCTGTTTTTT
>TRBV5-1|TRBD1|TRBJ1-1|15|once
CASSQGQSVNTEAFF
TGCGCCAGCAGCCAGGGACAGAGTGTGAACACTGAAGCTTTCTTT
>TRBV14|NA|TRBJ1-2|13|NA
CASSQDRVYGYTF
TGTGCCAGCAGCCAAGACAGGGTCTATGGCTACACCTTC
>TRBV5-6|NA|TRBJ2-3|18|NA
CASSLVAGPLSSTDTQYF
TGTGCCAGCAGCTTGGTGGCAGGTCCCTTATCTAGCACAGATACGCAGTATTTT
>TRBV30|TRBD2|TRBJ2-7|16|NA
CAWSTGTTSFPYEQYF
TGTGCCTGGAGTACCGGGACTACCTCCTTCCCCTACGAGCAGTACTTC
>TRBV6-6|TRBD1|TRBJ2-7|14|NA
CASSLPDRGGEQYF
TGTGCCAGCAGCCTACCGGACAGGGGCGGCGAGCAGTACTTC
>TRBV27|NA|TRBJ2-5|15|NA
CASSSPRGRDETQYF
TGTGCCAGCAGTTCCCCCCGGGGGAGAGACGAGACCCAGTACTTC
>TRBV6-5|NA|TRBJ1-1|14|NA
CASLPGRVNTEAFF
TGTGCCAGTCTCCCCGGGAGGGTGAACACTGAAGCTTTCTTT
>TRBV2|NA|TRBJ2-7|14|NA
CASRLGRGSYEQYF
TGTGCCAGCAGGCTGGGTAGAGGCTCCTACGAGCAGTACTTC
>TRBV14|NA|TRBJ1-3|17|NA
CASSQDFHQDSGNTIYF
TGTGCCAGCAGCCAAGATTTCCACCAGGACTCTGGAAACACCATATATTTT
>TRBV5-1|NA|TRBJ2-3|15|NA
CASSLTWGPQDTQYF
TGCGCCAGCAGCTTGACCTGGGGCCCCCAAGATACGCAGTATTTT
>TRBV30|NA|TRBJ2-5|14|NA
CAWMEGLPQETQYF
TGTGCCTGGATGGAGGGATTGCCGCAAGAGACCCAGTACTTC
>TRBV7-9|NA|TRBJ2-7|13|NA
CASSLAGDHEQYF
TGTGCCAGCAGCTTGGCAGGGGATCACGAGCAGTACTTC
>TRBV2|TRBD1|TRBJ1-2|14|NA
CASSEEQGGGGYTF
TGTGCCAGCAGTGAAGAACAGGGGGGGGGAGGCTACACCTTC
>TRBV7-6|TRBD1|TRBJ1-4|15|NA
CASSPRTGAEEKLFF
TGTGCCAGCAGCCCTCGGACAGGGGCAGAAGAAAAACTGTTTTTT
>TRBV5-4|NA|TRBJ2-2|16|few
CASSLLVGGEGGELFF
TGTGCCAGCAGCTTGCTAGTCGGAGGGGAAGGCGGGGAGCTGTTTTTT